The T cell receptor beta chain under discussion was sequenced for a study of tumor and adjacent non-tumor tissue in lung cancer. Background on the study: About 4.17 million productive TCRbeta reads were obtained per sample on average.

Study observations and caveats: Tumor tissue had significantly higher TCR diversity than normal lung.

No cell sorting was done before RNA was extracted from the tissue. This clonotype was detected only a few times. Its antigen is not known. At one end, the junction sequence differs from germline, possibly due to a read error. A modified ARM-PCR protocol with three rounds of nested PCR amplified TCRbeta. Via MiXCR, TCRdb re-called the multiplex PCR reads, giving one row per CDR3 protein. In the table there are approximately 86,000 distinct CDR3 sequences, about two thirds of which are singletons. Sequencing was carried out using lung tumor tissue. The receptor was isolated from a middle-aged woman with non-small cell lung cancer.

The CDR3 bases are TGTGCCAGCAACTTAACCTCGGGGAATAATTCACCTCTCCACTTT. Translating gives CASNLTSGNNSPLHF. V gene TRBV11-2 combines with J gene TRBJ1-6; D unclear. CDR1 and CDR2 from the germline V gene are SGHAT and FQNNGV. CDR3 length: 15 residues.